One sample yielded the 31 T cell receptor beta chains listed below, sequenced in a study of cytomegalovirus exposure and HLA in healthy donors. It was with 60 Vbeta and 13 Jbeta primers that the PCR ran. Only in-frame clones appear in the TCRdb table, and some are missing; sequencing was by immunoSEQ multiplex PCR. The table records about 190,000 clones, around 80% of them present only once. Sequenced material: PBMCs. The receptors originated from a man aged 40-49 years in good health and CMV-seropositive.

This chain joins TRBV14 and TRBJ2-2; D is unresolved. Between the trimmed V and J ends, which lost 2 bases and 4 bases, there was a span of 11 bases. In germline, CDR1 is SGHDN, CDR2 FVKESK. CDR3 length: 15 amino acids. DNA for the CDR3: TGTGCCAGCAGCCAACCCGATACACCCACCGGGGAGCTGTTTTTT. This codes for CASSQPDTPTGELFF.

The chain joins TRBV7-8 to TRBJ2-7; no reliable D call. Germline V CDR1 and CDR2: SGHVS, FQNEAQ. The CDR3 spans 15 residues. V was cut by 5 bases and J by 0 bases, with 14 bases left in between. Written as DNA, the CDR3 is TGTGCCAGCAGCGACCGCCCCACAGTCTCCTACGAGCAGTACTTC. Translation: CASSDRPTVSYEQYF. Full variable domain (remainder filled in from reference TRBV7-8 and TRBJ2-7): GAGVSQSPRYKVAKRGQDVALRCDPISGHVSLFWYQQALGQGPEFLTYFQNEAQLDKSGLPSDRFFAERPEGSVSTLKIQRTQQEDSAVYLCASSDRPTVSYEQYFGPGTRLTVT.

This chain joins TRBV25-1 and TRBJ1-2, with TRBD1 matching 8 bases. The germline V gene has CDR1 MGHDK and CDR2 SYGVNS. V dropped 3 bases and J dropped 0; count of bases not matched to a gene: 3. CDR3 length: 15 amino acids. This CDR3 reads CASSDQGASNYGYTF. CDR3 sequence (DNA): TGTGCCAGCAGTGACCAGGGGGCCTCTAACTATGGCTACACCTTC.

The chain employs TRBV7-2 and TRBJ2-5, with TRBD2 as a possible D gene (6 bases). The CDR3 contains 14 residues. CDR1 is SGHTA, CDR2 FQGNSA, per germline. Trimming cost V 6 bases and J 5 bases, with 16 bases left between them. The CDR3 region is CASSPPGGWETQYF. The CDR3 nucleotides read TGTGCCAGCAGTCCACCCGGGGGTTGGGAGACCCAGTACTTC.

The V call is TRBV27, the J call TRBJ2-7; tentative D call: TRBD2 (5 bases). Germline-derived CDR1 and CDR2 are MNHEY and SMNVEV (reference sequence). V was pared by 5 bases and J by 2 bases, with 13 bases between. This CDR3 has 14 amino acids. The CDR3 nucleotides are TGTGCCAGCAGTCCCTACGGGATTGCCTACGAGCAGTACTTC. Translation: CASSPYGIAYEQYF.

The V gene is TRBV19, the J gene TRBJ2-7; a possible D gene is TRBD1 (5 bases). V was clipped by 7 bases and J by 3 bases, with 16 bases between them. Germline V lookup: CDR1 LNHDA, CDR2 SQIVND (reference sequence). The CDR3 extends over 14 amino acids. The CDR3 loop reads CASKVVGADYEQYF. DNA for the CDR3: TGTGCCAGTAAGGTGGTAGGGGCTGACTACGAGCAGTACTTC.

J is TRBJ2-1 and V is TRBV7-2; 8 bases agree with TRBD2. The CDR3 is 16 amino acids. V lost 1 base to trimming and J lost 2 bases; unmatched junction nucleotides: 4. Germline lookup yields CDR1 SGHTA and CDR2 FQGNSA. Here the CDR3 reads CASSLVAGPAYNEQFF. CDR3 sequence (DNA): TGTGCCAGCAGCTTAGTAGCGGGACCTGCCTACAATGAGCAGTTCTTC.

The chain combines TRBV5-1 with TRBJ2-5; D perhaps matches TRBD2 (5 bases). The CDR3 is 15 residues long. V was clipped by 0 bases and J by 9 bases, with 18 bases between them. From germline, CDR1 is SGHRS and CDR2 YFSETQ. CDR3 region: CASSLEGLRTSPQYF. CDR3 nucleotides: TGCGCCAGCAGCTTGGAAGGATTGAGGACTTCCCCCCAGTACTTC.

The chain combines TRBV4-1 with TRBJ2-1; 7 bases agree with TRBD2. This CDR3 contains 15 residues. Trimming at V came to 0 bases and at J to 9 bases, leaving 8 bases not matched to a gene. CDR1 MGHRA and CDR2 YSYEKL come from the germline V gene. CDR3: CASSQELARESEQFF. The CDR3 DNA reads TGCGCCAGCAGCCAAGAACTAGCGAGGGAAAGTGAGCAGTTCTTC.

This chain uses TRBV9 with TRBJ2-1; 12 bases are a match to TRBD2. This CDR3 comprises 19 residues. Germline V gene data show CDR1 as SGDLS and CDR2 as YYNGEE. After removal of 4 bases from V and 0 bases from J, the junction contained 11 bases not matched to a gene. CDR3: CASSLRTSGTLSSYNEQFF. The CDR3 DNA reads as TGTGCCAGCAGCTTACGGACTAGCGGGACCCTAAGCTCCTACAATGAGCAGTTCTTC.

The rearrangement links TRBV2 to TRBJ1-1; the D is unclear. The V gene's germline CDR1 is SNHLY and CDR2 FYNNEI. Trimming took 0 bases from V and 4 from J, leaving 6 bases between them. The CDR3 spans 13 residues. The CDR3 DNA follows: TGTGCCAGCAGTGAAGCTTACAGCACTGAAGCTTTCTTT. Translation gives CASSEAYSTEAFF.

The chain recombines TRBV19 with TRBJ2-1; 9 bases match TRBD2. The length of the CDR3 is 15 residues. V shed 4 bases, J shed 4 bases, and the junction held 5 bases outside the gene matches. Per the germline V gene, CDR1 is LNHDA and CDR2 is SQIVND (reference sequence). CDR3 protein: CASSTQTSGYNEQFF. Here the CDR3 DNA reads TGTGCCAGTAGTACTCAGACTAGCGGTTACAATGAGCAGTTCTTC. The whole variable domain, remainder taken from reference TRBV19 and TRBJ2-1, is DGGITQSPKYLFRKEGQNVTLSCEQNLNHDAMYWYRQDPGQGLRLIYYSQIVNDFQKGDIAEGYSVSREKKESFPLTVTSAQKNPTAFYLCASSTQTSGYNEQFFGPGTRLTVL.

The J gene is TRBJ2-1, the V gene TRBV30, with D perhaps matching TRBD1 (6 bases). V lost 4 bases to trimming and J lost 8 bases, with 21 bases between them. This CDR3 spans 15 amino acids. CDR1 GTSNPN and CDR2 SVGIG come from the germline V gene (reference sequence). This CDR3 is CAWNRGTSPAHEQFF. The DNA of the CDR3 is TGTGCCTGGAATAGGGGGACAAGCCCGGCCCATGAGCAGTTCTTC.

CDR3 loop: CASSPPSAAYEQYF. The CDR3 region has the DNA TGTGCCAGCTCACCACCTAGCGCCGCCTACGAGCAGTACTTC. The genes are TRBV18 and TRBJ2-7; D is possibly TRBD2 (5 bases). This CDR3 spans 14 amino acids. Trimming left V 0 bases short and J 2 bases short, with 8 bases between. Germline CDR1 reads KGHSH; CDR2 reads LQKENI.

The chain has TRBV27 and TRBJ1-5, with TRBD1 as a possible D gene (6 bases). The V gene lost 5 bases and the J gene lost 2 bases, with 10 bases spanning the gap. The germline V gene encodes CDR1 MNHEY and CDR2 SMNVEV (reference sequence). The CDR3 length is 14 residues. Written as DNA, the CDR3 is TGTGCCAGCAGTAAGGGGGTGGGCAATCAGCCCCAGCATTTT. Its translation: CASSKGVGNQPQHF.

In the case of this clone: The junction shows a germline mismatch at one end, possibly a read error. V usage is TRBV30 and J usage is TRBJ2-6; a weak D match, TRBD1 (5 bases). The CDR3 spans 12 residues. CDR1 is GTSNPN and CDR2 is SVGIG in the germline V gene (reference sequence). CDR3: CARRTGANGLTF. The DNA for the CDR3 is TGTGCCAGAAGAACTGGGGCCAACGGCCTGACTTTC. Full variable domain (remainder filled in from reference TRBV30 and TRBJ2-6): SQTIHQWPATLVQPVGSPLSLECTVEGTSNPNLYWYRQAAGRGLQLLFYSVGIGQISSEVPQNLSASRPQDRQFILSSKKLLLSDSGFYLCARRTGANGLTFGAGSRLTVL.

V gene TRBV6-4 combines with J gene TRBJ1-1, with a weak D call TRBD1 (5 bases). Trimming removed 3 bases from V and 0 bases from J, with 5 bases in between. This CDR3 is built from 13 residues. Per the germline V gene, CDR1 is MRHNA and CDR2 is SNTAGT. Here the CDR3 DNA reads TGTGCCAGCAGTGAAGGGGTGAACACTGAAGCTTTCTTT. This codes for CASSEGVNTEAFF.

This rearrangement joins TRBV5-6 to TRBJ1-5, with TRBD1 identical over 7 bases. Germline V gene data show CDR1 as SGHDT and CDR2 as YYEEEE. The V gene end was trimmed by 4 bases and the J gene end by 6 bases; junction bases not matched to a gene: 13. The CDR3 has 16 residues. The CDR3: CASSRQGLGRAQPQHF. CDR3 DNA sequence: TGTGCCAGCAGCAGACAGGGATTGGGGCGTGCTCAGCCCCAGCATTTT. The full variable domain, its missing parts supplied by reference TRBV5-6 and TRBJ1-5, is DAGVTQSPTHLIKTRGQQVTLRCSPKSGHDTVSWYQQALGQGPQFIFQYYEEEERQRGNFPDRFSGHQFPNYSSELNVNALLLGDSALYLCASSRQGLGRAQPQHFGDGTRLSIL.

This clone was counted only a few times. CDR3 residues: CASRDDRAGYGYTF. The DNA for the CDR3 is TGTGCCAGCAGAGATGACAGGGCGGGCTATGGCTACACCTTC. The chain combines TRBV6-5 with TRBJ1-2, with TRBD1 matching over 7 bases. Germline CDR1 MNHEY, CDR2 SVGAGI. Trimming took 6 bases from V and 4 from J; bases not matched to a gene: 8. The CDR3 spans 14 residues.

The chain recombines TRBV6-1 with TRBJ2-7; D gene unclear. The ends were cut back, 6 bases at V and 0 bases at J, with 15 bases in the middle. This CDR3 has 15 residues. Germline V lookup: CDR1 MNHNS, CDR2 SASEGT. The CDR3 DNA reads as TGTGCCAGCAGAGGCCTACAGCTTGGCTCCTACGAGCAGTACTTC. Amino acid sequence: CASRGLQLGSYEQYF.

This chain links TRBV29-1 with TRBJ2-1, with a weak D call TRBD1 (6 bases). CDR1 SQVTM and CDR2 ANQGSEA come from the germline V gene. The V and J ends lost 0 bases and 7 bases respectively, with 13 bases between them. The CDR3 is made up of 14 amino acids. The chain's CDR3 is CSVEEGQGQNEQFF. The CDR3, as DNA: TGCAGCGTTGAAGAGGGTCAGGGGCAAAATGAGCAGTTCTTC.

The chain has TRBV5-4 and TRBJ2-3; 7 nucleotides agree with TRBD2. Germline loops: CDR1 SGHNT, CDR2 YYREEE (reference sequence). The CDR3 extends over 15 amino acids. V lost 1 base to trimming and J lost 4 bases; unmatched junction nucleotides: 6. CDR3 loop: CASSLPGSGADTQYF. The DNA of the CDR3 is TGTGCCAGCAGCTTGCCCGGGAGCGGGGCAGATACGCAGTATTTT.

The CDR3 DNA follows: TGTGCCAGTAGTATGGGGACAGCTAGTGAAGCTTTCTTT. Protein sequence: CASSMGTASEAFF. The chain carries TRBV19 and TRBJ1-1; 7 positions match TRBD1. V dropped 3 bases and J dropped 7; count of bases not matched to a gene: 5. The CDR3 contains 13 residues. Germline lookup yields CDR1 LNHDA and CDR2 SQIVND (reference sequence).

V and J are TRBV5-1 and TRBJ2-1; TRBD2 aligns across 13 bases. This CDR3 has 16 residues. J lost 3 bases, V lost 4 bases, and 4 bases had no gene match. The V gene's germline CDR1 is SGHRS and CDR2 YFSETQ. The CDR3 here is CASSIRTSGSYNEQFF. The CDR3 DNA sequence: TGCGCCAGCAGCATTAGGACTAGCGGGAGCTACAATGAGCAGTTCTTC. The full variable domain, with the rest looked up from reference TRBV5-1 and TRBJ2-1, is KAGVTQTPRYLIKTRGQQVTLSCSPISGHRSVSWYQQTPGQGLQFLFEYFSETQRNKGNFPGRFSGRQFSNSRSEMNVSTLELGDSALYLCASSIRTSGSYNEQFFGPGTRLTVL.

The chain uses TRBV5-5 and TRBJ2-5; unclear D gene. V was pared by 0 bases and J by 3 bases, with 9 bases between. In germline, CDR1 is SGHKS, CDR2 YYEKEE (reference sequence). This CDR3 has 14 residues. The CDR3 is CASSLGQLKETQYF. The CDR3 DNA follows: TGTGCCAGCAGCTTGGGGCAGTTAAAAGAGACCCAGTACTTC.

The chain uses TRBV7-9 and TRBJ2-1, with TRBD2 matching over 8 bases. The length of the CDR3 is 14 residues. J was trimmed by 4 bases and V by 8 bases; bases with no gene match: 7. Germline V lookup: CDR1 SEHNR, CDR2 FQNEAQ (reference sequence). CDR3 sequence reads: CASDSGKSYNEQFF. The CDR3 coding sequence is TGTGCCAGCGATAGCGGGAAGTCGTACAATGAGCAGTTCTTC. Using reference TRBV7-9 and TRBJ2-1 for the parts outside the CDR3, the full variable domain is DTGVSQNPRHKITKRGQNVTFRCDPISEHNRLYWYRQTLGQGPEFLTYFQNEAQLEKSRLLSDRFSAERPKGSFSTLEIQRTEQGDSAMYLCASDSGKSYNEQFFGPGTRLTVL.

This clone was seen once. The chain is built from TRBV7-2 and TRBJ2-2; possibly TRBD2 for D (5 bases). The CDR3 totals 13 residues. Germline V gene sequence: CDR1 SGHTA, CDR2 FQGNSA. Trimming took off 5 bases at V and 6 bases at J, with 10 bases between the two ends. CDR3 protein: CASSRDMAGELFF. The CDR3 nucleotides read TGTGCCAGCAGCCGGGATATGGCCGGGGAGCTGTTTTTT.

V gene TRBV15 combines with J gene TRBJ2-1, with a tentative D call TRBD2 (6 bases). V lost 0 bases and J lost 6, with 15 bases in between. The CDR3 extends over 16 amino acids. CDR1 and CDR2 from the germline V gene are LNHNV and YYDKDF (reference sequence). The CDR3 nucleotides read TGTGCCACCAGCAGAGATTGGGCTAGCGCGCCCAATGAGCAGTTCTTC. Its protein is CATSRDWASAPNEQFF. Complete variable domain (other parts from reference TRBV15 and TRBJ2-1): DAMVIQNPRYQVTQFGKPVTLSCSQTLNHNVMYWYQQKSSQAPKLLFHYYDKDFNNEADTPDNFQSRRPNTSFCFLDIRSPGLGDTAMYLCATSRDWASAPNEQFFGPGTRLTVL.

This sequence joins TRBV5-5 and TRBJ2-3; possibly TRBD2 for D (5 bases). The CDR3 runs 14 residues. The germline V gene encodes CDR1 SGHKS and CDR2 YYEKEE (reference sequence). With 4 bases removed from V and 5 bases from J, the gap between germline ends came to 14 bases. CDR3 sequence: CASSSYGDGDTQYF. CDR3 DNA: TGTGCCAGCAGCAGTTACGGGGATGGAGATACGCAGTATTTT.

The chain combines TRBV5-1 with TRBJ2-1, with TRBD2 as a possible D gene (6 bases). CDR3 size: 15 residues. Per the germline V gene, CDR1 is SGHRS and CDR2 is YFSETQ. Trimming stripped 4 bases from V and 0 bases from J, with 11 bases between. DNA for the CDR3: TGCGCCAGCAGCCCGGGACTTTTCTCCTACAATGAGCAGTTCTTC. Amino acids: CASSPGLFSYNEQFF.

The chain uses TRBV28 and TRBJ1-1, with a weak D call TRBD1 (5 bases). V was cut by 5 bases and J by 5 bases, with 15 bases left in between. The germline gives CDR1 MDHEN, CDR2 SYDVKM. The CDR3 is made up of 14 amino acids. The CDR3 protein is CASSLRRGVTEAFF. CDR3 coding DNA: TGTGCCAGCAGTCTCCGTCGGGGGGTGACTGAAGCTTTCTTT.